The 15 T cell receptor beta chains listed next were all sequenced from one sample in a study of T cells in Graves' hyperthyroidism and ophthalmopathy. TCR beta CDR3 region amplification was performed from RNA transcripts. When the TCR CDR3 underwent first-round RT-PCR, the HTBI primer set was used. TCRdb re-called the multiplex PCR reads through MiXCR, storing one row per CDR3 protein. In the table there are some 420,000 distinct CDR3 sequences, approximately 14% of which are singletons. Source material: blood. Receptor source: a young woman with Graves' hyperthyroidism.

The rearrangement uses TRBV19 and TRBJ2-1; a weak D match, TRBD1 (6 bases). V lost 2 bases and J lost 3, with 11 bases in between. The CDR3 runs 15 residues. Germline V gene lookup returns CDR1 LNHDA and CDR2 SQIVND (reference sequence). The CDR3 region has the DNA TGTGCCAGTAGTATAAACCTGGACAGCTACAATGAGCAGTTCTTC. Amino acid sequence: CASSINLDSYNEQFF.

In its sample, this clonotype was seen many times. The gene calls are TRBV10-3 and TRBJ1-2; D remains ambiguous. CDR1 and CDR2 (germline): ENHRY, SYGVKD. This CDR3 region has 15 residues. The germline V and J ends were trimmed by 0 bases and 7 bases, with 15 bases remaining between them. The CDR3 here is CAISESDLRELGYTF. The CDR3 DNA is TGTGCCATCAGTGAGTCGGACCTAAGGGAGCTTGGCTACACCTTC.

This clonotype was counted many times. CDR3 in amino acids: CASSGQINTEAFF. DNA of the CDR3: TGTGCCAGCAGTGGACAGATCAACACTGAAGCTTTCTTT. The chain has TRBV27 and TRBJ1-1; a weak D match, TRBD1 (6 bases). Germline lookup yields CDR1 MNHEY and CDR2 SMNVEV (reference sequence). V was clipped by 5 bases and J by 2 bases, with 9 bases between them. The CDR3 is 13 residues long.

This clonotype was detected ten times or more. The chain recombines TRBV3-1 with TRBJ1-1; D uncertain. The CDR3 totals 15 residues. Germline V gene lookup returns CDR1 LGHDT and CDR2 YNNKEL (reference sequence). Trimming stripped 0 bases from V and 2 bases from J, with 10 bases between. CDR3: CASSQEARVNTEAFF. The CDR3, as DNA: TGTGCCAGCAGCCAAGAAGCGAGGGTCAACACTGAAGCTTTCTTT.

The rearrangement joins TRBV29-1 to TRBJ2-7; possibly TRBD2 for D (5 bases). Germline assignment: CDR1 SQVTM and CDR2 ANQGSEA. This CDR3 has 11 residues. Trimming stripped 4 bases from V and 1 base from J, with 5 bases between. CDR3 in DNA: TGCAGCGTTGCGGGATCCTACGAGCAGTACTTC. Translated, it gives CSVAGSYEQYF.

This clonotype was counted many times. The rearrangement joins TRBV9 to TRBJ2-3, with D uncertain. The V gene's germline CDR1 is SGDLS and CDR2 YYNGEE. The CDR3 is made up of 12 amino acids. Between the trimmed V and J ends, which lost 5 bases and 3 bases, there was a span of 7 bases. The CDR3 nucleotides are TGTGCCAGCAGTGTGAGTACAGATACGCAGTATTTT. Protein product: CASSVSTDTQYF.

This clonotype showed up many times. The chain employs TRBV27 and TRBJ2-7, with 7 bases that match TRBD1. Germline V lookup: CDR1 MNHEY, CDR2 SMNVEV (reference sequence). The CDR3 loop spans 14 amino acids. V shed 5 bases and J 0 bases; nucleotides not matched to a gene: 4. This CDR3 reads CASSLNRGSYEQYF. DNA for the CDR3: TGTGCCAGCAGTCTAAACAGGGGCTCCTACGAGCAGTACTTC.

This clonotype was seen more than once but under ten times. The chain uses TRBV15 and TRBJ2-7, with 7 bases lining up with TRBD1. The V gene's germline CDR1 is LNHNV and CDR2 YYDKDF (reference sequence). The CDR3 consists of 14 residues. Losses at the gene ends were 1 base for V and 3 bases for J; bases not matched to a gene: 3. CDR3 region: CATSRAGTVYEQYF. Here the CDR3 DNA reads TGTGCCACCAGCAGAGCCGGGACAGTCTACGAGCAGTACTTC. Full variable domain (missing parts from reference TRBV15 and TRBJ2-7): DAMVIQNPRYQVTQFGKPVTLSCSQTLNHNVMYWYQQKSSQAPKLLFHYYDKDFNNEADTPDNFQSRRPNTSFCFLDIRSPGLGDTAMYLCATSRAGTVYEQYFGPGTRLTVT.

This clonotype came up many times. The CDR3 bases are TGTGCCAGCAGCTTGGGACCGTGGGGAGGAGCTTTCTTT. Its translation: CASSLGPWGGAFF. V usage is TRBV7-3 and J usage is TRBJ1-1, with a tentative D call TRBD1 (5 bases). The CDR3 has 13 residues. Trimming shortened V by 3 bases and J by 10 bases, and 15 bases separated the two germline ends. Per germline, CDR1 SGHTA and CDR2 FQGTGA. Complete variable domain (other parts from reference TRBV7-3 and TRBJ1-1): GAGVSQTPSNKVTEKGKYVELRCDPISGHTALYWYRQSLGQGPEFLIYFQGTGAADDSGLPNDRFFAVRPEGSVSTLKIQRTERGDSAVYLCASSLGPWGGAFFGQGTRLTVV.

In this sample, this clonotype turned up a few times. V is TRBV6-1 and J is TRBJ2-1, with 8 bases aligning to TRBD2. With V trimmed by 2 bases and J by 6 bases, 6 bases remained unmatched. CDR1 and CDR2 (germline): MNHNS, SASEGT. The CDR3 sequence is 15 residues long. The CDR3 here is CASSENAGGRNEQFF. In DNA form, the CDR3 reads TGTGCCAGCAGTGAAAATGCGGGAGGCCGCAATGAGCAGTTCTTC.

The chain combines TRBV7-2 with TRBJ2-1; D is undetermined. Trimming left V 2 bases short and J 2 bases short, with 7 bases between. This CDR3 has 14 residues. Germline CDR1 and CDR2: SGHTA and FQGNSA. CDR3: CASSLTTAYNEQFF. Written as DNA, the CDR3 is TGTGCCAGCAGCTTAACAACTGCCTACAATGAGCAGTTCTTC.

This clonotype showed up just a few times. The chain employs TRBV12-3 or TRBV12-4 and TRBJ1-2; D not resolved. Trimming took off 5 bases at V and 0 bases at J, with 7 bases between the two ends. The CDR3 has 13 residues. This chain's CDR3 is CASSEVANYGYTF. As DNA, the CDR3 is TGTGCCAGCAGTGAGGTTGCTAACTATGGCTACACCTTC.

This clonotype was observed many times. The gene calls are TRBV28 and TRBJ2-7; either TRBD1 or TRBD2 may supply D (5 bases each). Trimming shortened V by 2 bases and J by 4 bases, and 6 bases separated the two germline ends. The V gene's germline CDR1 is MDHEN and CDR2 SYDVKM. The CDR3 spans 12 residues. The CDR3 loop is CASSLEGYEQYF. In DNA form, the CDR3 reads TGTGCCAGCAGTTTAGAGGGGTACGAGCAGTACTTC.

This clonotype was observed at least ten times. This chain uses TRBV20-1 with TRBJ2-7; D uncertain. Germline V CDR1 and CDR2: DFQATT, SNEGSKA (reference sequence). Trimming took 1 base from V and 3 from J, leaving 7 bases between them. CDR3 length: 12 amino acids. CDR3 residues: CSARASIYEQYF. CDR3 sequence (DNA): TGCAGTGCTAGAGCTTCCATCTACGAGCAGTACTTC.

Worth noting for this clonotype: A read error is possible here, since a much larger clone lies one base away. V usage is TRBV7-2 and J usage is TRBJ2-5, with a tentative D call TRBD2 (6 bases). V dropped 7 bases and J dropped 3 bases, with 18 bases sitting between them. Per germline, CDR1 SGHTA and CDR2 FQGNSA. This CDR3 is built from 15 residues. CDR3 loop: CASKPASRREETQYF. DNA for the CDR3: TGTGCCAGCAAACCCGCTAGCAGGAGGGAAGAGACCCAGTACTTC.